The T cell receptor beta chain under discussion was sequenced for a study of shared clonotypes between healthy human individuals. Regarding this clone: Its antigen is not identified.

For each subset, genomic DNA was distributed in equal portions over several immunoSEQ plates. Data came from immunoSEQ multiplex PCR; TCRdb stores just in-frame clones and leaves some out. The sample contains roughly 600,000 clones, roughly 98% of which appear only once. Overall study findings and caveats: What naive subsets generally showed was a larger estimated richness than memory subsets showed. Compared with clonotypes that all four donors shared, non-shared clonotypes had lower generation probabilities.

Positive CCR7 selection of CD45RO-negative cells yielded the naive CD8 cells, and terminally differentiated effector memory CD45RA+ cells were excluded. V shed 5 bases and J shed 10 bases, with 17 bases lying between them. Germline V gene lookup returns CDR1 SEHNR and CDR2 FQNEAQ (reference sequence). This CDR3 has 14 residues. Sequencing was done on a sample of naive CD8+ T cells sorted from blood. The chain has TRBV7-9 and TRBJ1-4; D is uncertain. This sequence originates from a man aged 30 to 39 in good health. In DNA form, the CDR3 reads TGTGCCAGCAGCCCAGTAGTCGGTACGGGAAAACTGTTTTTT. It yields the protein CASSPVVGTGKLFF.